The source of this T cell receptor (beta chain) is a study of T cell responses to AZD1222 COVID-19 vaccine. A note on this clone: No antigen is known for it. The germline gene is not matched at one end of the junction; a read error may be the cause.

Study results and caveats: Per reports, nearly half of all spike-specific TCRs target regions that are unmutated in variants. Just a handful of AZD1222 recipients tested seropositive at baseline. Vaccine-associated CD4 TCRs ranged over spike, dominating at 160-218 and 743-854. All repertoire sampling was performed exclusively after the peak T cell response.

From germline, CDR1 is SGHTA and CDR2 FQGNSA. The CDR3 length is 15 residues. Data came from immunoSEQ multiplex PCR; TCRdb stores just in-frame clones and leaves some out. This sample has around 65,000 clones; 83% occur once, and the top ten carry around a quarter. V usage is TRBV7-2 and J usage is TRBJ1-5, with D unresolved. This sample comprised peripheral blood, obtained 28 days after the second AZD1222 dose. The sequence was collected from an adult who received the AZD1222 COVID-19 vaccine. Here the CDR3 reads CASRLGGYSNQPQHF. The DNA of the CDR3 is TGTGCCAGCAGGTTAGGCGGGTATAGCAATCAGCCCCAGCATTTT.